This passage covers 32 T cell receptor beta chains from one sample sequenced in a study of blood T cell repertoires in COVID-19. Produced via immunoSEQ multiplex PCR; TCRdb's table is partial and in-frame only. The data show approximately 62,000 clones, with roughly four fifths seen just once and roughly 6.7% held by the top ten. What was sequenced was peripheral blood. These receptors came from a woman in her 50s with active or convalescent COVID-19.

V usage is TRBV19 and J usage is TRBJ1-1; D is unclear. The V gene's germline CDR1 is LNHDA and CDR2 SQIVND (reference sequence). V lost 4 bases, J lost 0 bases, and 15 bases lay in between. The CDR3 runs 16 residues. This chain's CDR3 is CASSSRGGHMNTEAFF. The DNA for the CDR3 is TGTGCCAGTAGTAGCCGCGGAGGGCACATGAACACTGAAGCTTTCTTT.

The V gene is TRBV4-1, the J gene TRBJ1-2, with TRBD1 matching 11 bases. Germline assignment: CDR1 MGHRA and CDR2 YSYEKL. The length of the CDR3 is 17 residues. Trimming at V came to 1 base and at J to 2 bases, leaving 6 bases not matched to a gene. CDR3 sequence reads: CASSQGLRTGGNYGYTF. DNA of the CDR3: TGCGCCAGCAGCCAAGGTCTGAGGACAGGGGGCAACTATGGCTACACCTTC.

This clone was recorded many times. The CDR3 loop is CASSVGLVGGDTEAFF. DNA of the CDR3: TGTGCCAGCAGTGTCGGGTTAGTCGGCGGGGACACTGAAGCTTTCTTT. This chain connects TRBV2 to TRBJ1-1; D is ambiguous. The CDR3 has 16 residues. Germline V gene lookup returns CDR1 SNHLY and CDR2 FYNNEI. With 4 bases removed from V and 3 bases from J, the gap between germline ends came to 18 bases.

The chain links TRBV18 to TRBJ2-2; 8 nucleotides match TRBD1. Unmatched junction bases numbered 8, after V lost 3 bases and J lost 5 bases. The germline gives CDR1 KGHSH, CDR2 LQKENI. The CDR3 extends over 16 amino acids. CDR3 loop: CASSPLDRAGTGELFF. Here the CDR3 DNA reads TGTGCCAGCTCACCTCTGGACAGGGCGGGAACCGGGGAGCTGTTTTTT.

This clone has only one observation. The CDR3 sequence is CATSRDISNYGYTF. The CDR3 nucleotides are TGTGCCACCAGCAGAGATATTTCTAACTATGGCTACACCTTC. This chain connects TRBV15 to TRBJ1-2, with no clear D. The V gene's germline CDR1 is LNHNV and CDR2 YYDKDF (reference sequence). The CDR3 is 14 residues long. With 0 bases removed from V and 0 bases from J, the gap between germline ends came to 5 bases.

The V and J genes are TRBV15 and TRBJ1-2, with D hard to call. V was clipped by 0 bases and J by 7 bases, with 12 bases between them. Germline V gene sequence: CDR1 LNHNV, CDR2 YYDKDF (reference sequence). CDR3 length: 14 amino acids. For the CDR3, the DNA is TGTGCCACCAGCAGAGATCGATTGGCCCTTGGCTACACCTTC. Translating it yields CATSRDRLALGYTF. The full variable domain, with the rest looked up from reference TRBV15 and TRBJ1-2, is DAMVIQNPRYQVTQFGKPVTLSCSQTLNHNVMYWYQQKSSQAPKLLFHYYDKDFNNEADTPDNFQSRRPNTSFCFLDIRSPGLGDTAMYLCATSRDRLALGYTFGSGTRLTVV.

CDR3 in DNA: TGTGCCAGCAGCAAAGGACAGGGGGACACTGAAGCTTTCTTT. It codes for CASSKGQGDTEAFF. The chain combines TRBV9 with TRBJ1-1, with 10 positions matching TRBD1. The J segment lost 3 bases and the V segment lost 4 bases, leaving 3 bases of the junction unmatched. CDR1 is SGDLS, CDR2 YYNGEE, per germline. The CDR3 has 14 amino acids. The complete variable domain, with remaining parts taken from reference TRBV9 and TRBJ1-1, reads DSGVTQTPKHLITATGQRVTLRCSPRSGDLSVYWYQQSLDQGLQFLIQYYNGEERAKGNILERFSAQQFPDLHSELNLSSLELGDSALYFCASSKGQGDTEAFFGQGTRLTVV.

V and J are TRBV18 and TRBJ2-4; D is possibly TRBD1 (6 bases). The CDR3 runs to 13 residues. V gave up 2 bases and J gave up 9 bases, with 11 bases separating them. The germline V gene encodes CDR1 KGHSH and CDR2 LQKENI. CDR3 nucleotides: TGTGCCAGCTCACCATCCCCCAGGGGCATTCAGTACTTC. This encodes CASSPSPRGIQYF.

This clone has just a few counts. The CDR3 loop reads CASSPTGPNYGYTF. DNA of the CDR3: TGTGCCAGCAGTCCGACAGGCCCTAACTATGGCTACACCTTC. V and J are TRBV6-5 and TRBJ1-2; tentatively, D is TRBD1 (6 bases). The V and J ends lost 5 bases and 0 bases respectively, with 10 bases between them. There are 14 residues in the CDR3. Germline CDR1 is MNHEY and CDR2 is SVGAGI.

V and J are TRBV19 and TRBJ2-1; TRBD2 matches 9 bases. Germline V CDR1 and CDR2: LNHDA, SQIVND (reference sequence). J lost 7 bases, V lost 5 bases, and 9 bases had no gene match. The CDR3 has 15 amino acids. CDR3 loop: CASSAREGSGNEQFF. The CDR3 DNA reads TGTGCCAGTAGTGCGCGGGAGGGCAGCGGGAATGAGCAGTTCTTC.

This chain connects TRBV18 to TRBJ2-1; a possible D gene is TRBD2 (6 bases). This CDR3 region has 14 residues. Germline V gene data show CDR1 as KGHSH and CDR2 as LQKENI. V was shortened by 7 bases and J by 0 bases, with 10 bases between the two germline ends. In DNA form, the CDR3 reads TGTGCCAGCTGTAGCGGCAACTCCTACAATGAGCAGTTCTTC. Amino acids: CASCSGNSYNEQFF.

This clone was observed once. The chain employs TRBV10-3 and TRBJ2-5; D may be TRBD2 (5 bases). CDR3 length equals 14 residues. Germline V gene sequence: CDR1 ENHRY, CDR2 SYGVKD. Deletions cut 2 bases from V and 7 bases from J, with 14 bases between. Here the CDR3 DNA reads TGTGCCATCAGTGAGGGGCGAGCGGTGATGACCCAGTACTTC. Translated: CAISEGRAVMTQYF.

The gene calls are TRBV19 and TRBJ1-3; TRBD1 is a possible D gene (5 bases). V was clipped by 6 bases and J by 4 bases, with 13 bases between them. Germline V gene sequence: CDR1 LNHDA, CDR2 SQIVND (reference sequence). The length of the CDR3 is 14 residues. The CDR3 loop reads CASSQTGVGNTIYF. The CDR3 nucleotides are TGTGCCAGTAGCCAGACGGGGGTCGGAAACACCATATATTTT.

The rearrangement uses TRBV19 and TRBJ1-1; D unclear. V gave up 2 bases and J gave up 7 bases, with 11 bases separating them. Germline V CDR1 and CDR2: LNHDA, SQIVND (reference sequence). The CDR3 length is 13 residues. CDR3 region: CASSIPRYGEAFF. CDR3 nucleotide sequence: TGTGCCAGTAGTATACCGCGGTACGGTGAAGCTTTCTTT.

The chain couples TRBV28 to TRBJ2-7; 9 nucleotides align to TRBD2. V lost 4 bases and J lost 5; bases outside the gene matches: 15. There are 17 residues in the CDR3. Germline V gene sequence: CDR1 MDHEN, CDR2 SYDVKM. The CDR3 region has the DNA TGTGCCAGCAGTTCGCCCGTGTTGGCGGGAGGGGTGGACGAGCAGTACTTC. It translates to CASSSPVLAGGVDEQYF. Full variable domain (remainder filled in from reference TRBV28 and TRBJ2-7): DVKVTQSSRYLVKRTGEKVFLECVQDMDHENMFWYRQDPGLGLRLIYFSYDVKMKEKGDIPEGYSVSREKKERFSLILESASTNQTSMYLCASSSPVLAGGVDEQYFGPGTRLTVT.

The gene calls are TRBV19 and TRBJ1-1, with TRBD1 matching over 7 bases. CDR3 length: 15 amino acids. Per germline, CDR1 LNHDA and CDR2 SQIVND (reference sequence). V dropped 9 bases and J dropped 1; count of bases not matched to a gene: 11. In DNA form, the CDR3 reads TGTGCCAGCATTCCGGGACAGACCTCGAACACTGAAGCTTTCTTT. Encoded protein: CASIPGQTSNTEAFF.

This clone was observed a handful of times. This CDR3 is also generated by other DNA sequences in the sample. This sequence joins TRBV5-1 and TRBJ1-2, with 7 bases fitting TRBD1. V lost 0 bases and J lost 0; bases outside the gene matches: 2. This CDR3 has 15 amino acids. CDR1 SGHRS and CDR2 YFSETQ come from the germline V gene. The DNA for the CDR3 is TGCGCCAGCAGCTTGGGCACAGGGGCTAACTATGGCTACACCTTC. It is translated as CASSLGTGANYGYTF.

The chain couples TRBV7-9 to TRBJ2-3; 8 bases line up with TRBD2. The CDR3 sequence is 16 residues long. With 5 bases clipped from V and 6 bases from J, the junction kept 13 bases outside the gene matches. Germline CDR1 SEHNR, CDR2 FQNEAQ (reference sequence). CDR3 loop: CASSPGVAGPGDTQYF. CDR3 DNA: TGTGCCAGCAGCCCCGGGGTAGCGGGGCCCGGGGATACGCAGTATTTT.

This chain links TRBV12-5 with TRBJ1-2; 10 positions match TRBD1. The CDR3 extends over 15 amino acids. Germline CDR1 is LGHNT and CDR2 is FRNRAP. Trimming removed 5 bases from V and 7 bases from J; junction bases left unmatched: 10. The CDR3 DNA is TGTGCTAGTGGTCTGCGACAGGGGGCGTATGGTGGCTACACCTTC. Protein product: CASGLRQGAYGGYTF.

The rearrangement uses TRBV10-3 and TRBJ2-6, with 8 bases matching TRBD1. The ends lost 7 bases at V and 0 bases at J; junction bases unmatched: 8. The CDR3 sequence is 17 residues long. CDR1 and CDR2 from the germline V gene are ENHRY and SYGVKD. In DNA form, the CDR3 reads TGTGCCATCAATCAGGGGGCAGCCCCCTCTGGGGCCAACGTCCTGACTTTC. It encodes CAINQGAAPSGANVLTF.

The chain uses TRBV27 and TRBJ1-1; 12 positions match TRBD1. This CDR3 has 13 amino acids. Germline V lookup: CDR1 MNHEY, CDR2 SMNVEV (reference sequence). The V and J ends lost 5 bases and 10 bases, in that order; junction bases with no gene match: 5. The CDR3 loop is CASSRWDRGRAFF. The CDR3 nucleotides read TGTGCCAGCAGTCGATGGGACAGGGGGCGAGCTTTCTTT.

The chain joins TRBV6-5 to TRBJ1-2; TRBD1 matches at 10 bases. CDR3 length: 15 residues. V was clipped by 6 bases and J by 8 bases; unmatched bases: 12. CDR1 and CDR2 from the germline V gene are MNHEY and SVGAGI. This CDR3 is CASRPAGTGAIGYTF. The CDR3 DNA sequence: TGTGCCAGCAGACCTGCCGGGACAGGGGCCATAGGCTACACCTTC.

This chain uses TRBV4-2 with TRBJ2-7, with a tentative D call TRBD2 (5 bases). CDR1 is LGHNA and CDR2 is YNFKEQ in the germline V gene. CDR3 length: 16 amino acids. Trimming left V 0 bases short and J 6 bases short, with 18 bases between. The CDR3 reads CASSQDYGSSDGEQYF. CDR3 coding DNA: TGTGCCAGCAGCCAAGATTATGGGAGCTCGGATGGCGAGCAGTACTTC.

J is TRBJ1-1 and V is TRBV27, with 8 bases that match TRBD1. V shed 5 bases and J 1 base; nucleotides not matched to a gene: 6. Germline lookup yields CDR1 MNHEY and CDR2 SMNVEV (reference sequence). The CDR3 loop spans 15 amino acids. CDR3 in DNA: TGTGCCAGCAGTACTAGACAGGGGCGGAACACTGAAGCTTTCTTT. Translated: CASSTRQGRNTEAFF.

This clone was counted once. The gene calls are TRBV27 and TRBJ2-1; 10 bases match TRBD2. V gave up 5 bases and J gave up 8 bases; unmatched junction bases: 9. This CDR3 spans 15 amino acids. Per the germline V gene, CDR1 is MNHEY and CDR2 is SMNVEV (reference sequence). The CDR3 nucleotides read TGTGCCAGCAGTACCTCTAGCGGGAGAGTGTATGAGCAGTTCTTC. Translation gives CASSTSSGRVYEQFF.

The rearrangement links TRBV7-2 to TRBJ1-2; maybe TRBD1 (5 bases). With 1 base removed from V and 5 bases from J, the gap between germline ends came to 11 bases. The CDR3 is made up of 14 amino acids. Germline assignment: CDR1 SGHTA and CDR2 FQGNSA. The CDR3 spells CASSLGQSSYGYTF. The CDR3 DNA reads as TGTGCCAGCAGCTTAGGACAGTCATCTTATGGCTACACCTTC.

The chain employs TRBV7-2 and TRBJ2-4; 8 positions match TRBD2. The CDR3 is 13 amino acids. Germline CDR1 and CDR2: SGHTA and FQGNSA. The V gene end was trimmed by 5 bases and the J gene end by 7 bases; junction bases not matched to a gene: 4. CDR3 in amino acids: CASSPLAGNIQYF. The CDR3 DNA reads TGTGCCAGCAGCCCGCTAGCGGGCAACATTCAGTACTTC.

The gene calls are TRBV5-1 and TRBJ1-2; D is unclear. Trimming shortened V by 4 bases and J by 4 bases, and 11 bases separated the two germline ends. CDR3 length: 13 amino acids. The germline CDR1 and CDR2 sequences are SGHRS and YFSETQ. The CDR3 is CASSPGPGYGYTF. CDR3 in DNA: TGCGCCAGCAGCCCAGGTCCAGGCTATGGCTACACCTTC.

The chain uses TRBV30 and TRBJ2-2, with 11 bases fitting TRBD2. Looked up from germline, CDR1 is GTSNPN and CDR2 is SVGIG (reference sequence). V trimming: 0 bases; J trimming: 4 bases; junction bases outside the gene matches: 10. This CDR3 region has 18 residues. The CDR3 DNA sequence: TGTGCCTGGAGTGTCTTAGGTCTAGCGGGAGGTAGCACCGGGGAGCTGTTTTTT. Residues: CAWSVLGLAGGSTGELFF.

The chain combines TRBV19 with TRBJ1-1, with 9 bases matching TRBD1. CDR1 LNHDA and CDR2 SQIVND come from the germline V gene (reference sequence). Unmatched junction bases numbered 4, after V lost 7 bases and J lost 1 base. The CDR3 consists of 14 residues. This CDR3 is CASTQGQGNTEAFF. CDR3 nucleotide sequence: TGTGCCAGTACCCAGGGACAGGGGAACACTGAAGCTTTCTTT.

The chain carries TRBV7-6 and TRBJ2-5; tentatively, D is TRBD2 (5 bases). Germline CDR1 and CDR2: SGHVS and FNYEAQ. This CDR3 region has 16 residues. V was pared by 1 base and J by 4 bases, with 16 bases between. This CDR3 reads CASSLVPAGSGETQYF. CDR3 DNA sequence: TGTGCCAGCAGCTTAGTTCCGGCGGGTTCAGGAGAGACCCAGTACTTC.

This chain connects TRBV7-2 to TRBJ2-1, with 11 bases identical to TRBD2. The CDR3 length is 17 residues. Germline V lookup: CDR1 SGHTA, CDR2 FQGNSA. Trimming cost V 1 base and J 2 bases; bases outside gene matches: 4. CDR3 in amino acids: CASSLEGLAGAYNEQFF. DNA for the CDR3: TGTGCCAGCAGCTTAGAAGGACTAGCGGGCGCCTACAATGAGCAGTTCTTC.